This T cell receptor beta chain was identified during a study of a mutant IDH1 vaccine in newly diagnosed glioma. Whole-study context: Receipt of radiotherapy, temozolomide, or both preceded the study, and most received both.

Data came from immunoSEQ multiplex PCR; TCRdb stores just in-frame clones and leaves some out. The sample shows around 30,000 clones, about 86% of them seen only once. Time point reported: week 47, end of study. Topical imiquimod was applied with each vaccine dose, which held 300 ug of mutant IDH1 20-mer peptide. The CDR3 runs to 16 residues. V dropped 0 bases and J dropped 2 bases, with 12 bases sitting between them. The germline gives CDR1 SGHRS, CDR2 YFSETQ. This clone came up once. Antigen specificity is unknown. The chain employs TRBV5-1 and TRBJ1-5; D gene ambiguous. Sample: PBMCs, taken from a glioma patient whose treatment included an IDH1 peptide vaccine. The origin of this receptor is a young man with glioma. The CDR3 sequence: CASSLAGSTGNQPQHF. CDR3 bases: TGCGCCAGCAGCTTGGCGGGCTCCACTGGCAATCAGCCCCAGCATTTT.